A selection of T cell receptor beta chains follows, all from one sample in a study of regulatory T cells in long-lasting Graves disease. MiXCR, run by TCRdb on the multiplex PCR reads, gives a single entry per CDR3 protein. The sample has 310,000 or so distinct CDR3 sequences; 15% to 20% are singletons. The source was peripheral blood mononuclear cells (PBMCs), collected when the disease was refractory, from a patient treated with antithyroid drugs. The origin of the receptors is a female donor with Graves disease. CDR3s include the opening cysteine and the closing phenylalanine or tryptophan.

>TRBV11-3|TRBJ2-7
CASSLSRGSSYEQYF
>TRBV3-1|TRBJ1-1
CASSQPGQTNTEAFF
>TRBV12-3/TRBV12-4|TRBJ1-1
CASSFTGAEAFF
>TRBV28|TRBJ1-6
CASRGHSSYNSPLHF
>TRBV11-3|TRBJ2-2
CASSLSRYTGELFF
>TRBV6-1|TRBJ1-1
CASTDIRPFF
>TRBV29-1|TRBJ1-1
CSATSRIGGTNTEAFF
>TRBV11-2|TRBJ2-7
CASSQVGGGSYEQYF
>TRBV4-1|TRBJ2-4
CASSQVTTVQNIQYF
>TRBV5-1|TRBJ1-1
CASSSVGTSTEAFF
>TRBV6-5|TRBJ1-2
CASSSDMDGYTF
>TRBV6-2/TRBV6-3|TRBJ2-7
CASSYSTDYSYEQYF
>TRBV2|TRBJ1-1
CASKRAGGNTEAFF
>TRBV28|TRBJ2-5
CASSADQNQETQYF
>TRBV7-9|TRBJ2-2
CASSLYGTGELFF
>TRBV7-8|TRBJ2-5
CASSLGAYRGPKYQETQYF
>TRBV7-2|TRBJ2-7
CASSFGTQGSYEQYF
>TRBV2|TRBJ1-3
CASSLTRGQGGNTIYF
>TRBV12-3/TRBV12-4|TRBJ2-7
CASSLGPVYEQYF
>TRBV6-5|TRBJ1-1
CASSYFRGNTEAFF
>TRBV30|TRBJ1-2
CAWDGTDNYGYTF
>TRBV6-5|TRBJ1-1
CASSYSGGASEAFF
>TRBV29-1|TRBJ1-2
CSAPQAAYGYTF
>TRBV30|TRBJ2-7
CAWSVGVLGPAVF
>TRBV20-1|TRBJ2-5
CSARAPLSQQETQYF
>TRBV20-1|TRBJ2-7
CSASDRGDSYEQYF
>TRBV7-9|TRBJ2-7
CASSFGRDSTYEQYF
>TRBV12-3/TRBV12-4|TRBJ2-3
CASSLIYWQGPDTQYF